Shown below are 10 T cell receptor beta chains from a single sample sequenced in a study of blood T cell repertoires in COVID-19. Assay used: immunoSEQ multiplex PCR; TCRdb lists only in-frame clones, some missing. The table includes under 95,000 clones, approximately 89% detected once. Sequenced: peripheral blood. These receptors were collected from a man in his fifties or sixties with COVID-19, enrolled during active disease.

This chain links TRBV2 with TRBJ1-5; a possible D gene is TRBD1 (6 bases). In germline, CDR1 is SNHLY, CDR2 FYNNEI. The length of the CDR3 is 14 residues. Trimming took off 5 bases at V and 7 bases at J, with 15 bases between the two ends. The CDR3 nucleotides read TGTGCCAGCAGTATAACAGGGTTCGGGCAGCCCCAGCATTTT. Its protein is CASSITGFGQPQHF.

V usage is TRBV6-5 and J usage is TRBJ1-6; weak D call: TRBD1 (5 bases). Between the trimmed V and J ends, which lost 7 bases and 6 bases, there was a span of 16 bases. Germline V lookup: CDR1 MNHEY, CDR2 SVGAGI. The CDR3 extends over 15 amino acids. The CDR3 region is CASTHKGAFNSPLHF. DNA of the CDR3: TGTGCCAGCACCCATAAAGGGGCCTTTAATTCACCCCTCCACTTT.

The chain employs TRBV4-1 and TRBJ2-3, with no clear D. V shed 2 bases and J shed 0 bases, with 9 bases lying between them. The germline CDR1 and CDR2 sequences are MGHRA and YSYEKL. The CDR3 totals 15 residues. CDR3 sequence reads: CASSQRGLSTDTQYF. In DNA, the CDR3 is TGCGCCAGCAGCCAACGTGGGCTGAGCACAGATACGCAGTATTTT.

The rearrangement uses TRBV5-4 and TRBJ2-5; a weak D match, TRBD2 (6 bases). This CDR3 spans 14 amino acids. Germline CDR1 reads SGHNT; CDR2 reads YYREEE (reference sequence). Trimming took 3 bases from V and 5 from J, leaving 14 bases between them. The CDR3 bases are TGTGCCAGCAGCTCGGGACTCCGGGAGGAGACCCAGTACTTC. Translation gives CASSSGLREETQYF. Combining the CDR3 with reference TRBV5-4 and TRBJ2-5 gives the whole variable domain ETGVTQSPTHLIKTRGQQVTLRCSSQSGHNTVSWYQQALGQGPQFIFQYYREEENGRGNFPPRFSGLQFPNYSSELNVNALELDDSALYLCASSSGLREETQYFGPGTRLLVL.

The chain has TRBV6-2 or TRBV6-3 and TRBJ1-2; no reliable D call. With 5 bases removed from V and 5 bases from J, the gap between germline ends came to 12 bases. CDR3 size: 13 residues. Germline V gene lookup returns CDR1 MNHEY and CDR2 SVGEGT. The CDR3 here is CASSRTGKYGYTF. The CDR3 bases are TGTGCCAGCAGTCGGACGGGGAAATATGGCTACACCTTC.

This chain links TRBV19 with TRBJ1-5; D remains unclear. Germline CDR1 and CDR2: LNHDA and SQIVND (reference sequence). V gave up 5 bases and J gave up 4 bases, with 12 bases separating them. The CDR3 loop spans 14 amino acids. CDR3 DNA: TGTGCCAGTAGTGGCGGGCGGGAGAATCAGCCCCAGCATTTT. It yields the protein CASSGGRENQPQHF.

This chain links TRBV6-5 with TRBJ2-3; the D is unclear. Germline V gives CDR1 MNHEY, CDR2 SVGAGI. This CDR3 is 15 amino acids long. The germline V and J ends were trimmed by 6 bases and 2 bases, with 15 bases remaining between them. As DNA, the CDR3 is TGTGCCAGCAGACCTTCTAGGTCTGACACAGATACGCAGTATTTT. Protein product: CASRPSRSDTDTQYF.

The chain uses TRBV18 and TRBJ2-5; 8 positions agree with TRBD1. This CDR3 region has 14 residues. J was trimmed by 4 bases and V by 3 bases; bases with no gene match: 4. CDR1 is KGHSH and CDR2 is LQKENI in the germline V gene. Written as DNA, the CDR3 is TGTGCCAGCTCACCCGCAACAGGGGGAGAGACCCAGTACTTC. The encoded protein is CASSPATGGETQYF.

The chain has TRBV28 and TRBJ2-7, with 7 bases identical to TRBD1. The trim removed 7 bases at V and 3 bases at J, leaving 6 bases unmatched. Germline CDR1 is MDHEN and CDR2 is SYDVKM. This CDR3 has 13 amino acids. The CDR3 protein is CASTSQGYYEQYV. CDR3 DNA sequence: TGTGCCAGCACATCACAGGGGTACTACGAGCAGTACGTC.

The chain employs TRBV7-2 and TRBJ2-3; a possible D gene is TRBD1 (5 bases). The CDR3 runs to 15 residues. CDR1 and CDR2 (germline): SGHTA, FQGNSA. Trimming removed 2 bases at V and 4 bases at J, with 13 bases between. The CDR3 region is CASSLRGQPSDTQYF. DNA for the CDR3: TGTGCCAGCAGCTTAAGGGGCCAGCCTTCAGATACGCAGTATTTT. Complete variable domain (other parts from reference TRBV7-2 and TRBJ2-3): GAGVSQSPSNKVTEKGKDVELRCDPISGHTALYWYRQSLGQGLEFLIYFQGNSAPDKSGLPSDRFSAERTGGSVSTLTIQRTQQEDSAVYLCASSLRGQPSDTQYFGPGTRLTVL.